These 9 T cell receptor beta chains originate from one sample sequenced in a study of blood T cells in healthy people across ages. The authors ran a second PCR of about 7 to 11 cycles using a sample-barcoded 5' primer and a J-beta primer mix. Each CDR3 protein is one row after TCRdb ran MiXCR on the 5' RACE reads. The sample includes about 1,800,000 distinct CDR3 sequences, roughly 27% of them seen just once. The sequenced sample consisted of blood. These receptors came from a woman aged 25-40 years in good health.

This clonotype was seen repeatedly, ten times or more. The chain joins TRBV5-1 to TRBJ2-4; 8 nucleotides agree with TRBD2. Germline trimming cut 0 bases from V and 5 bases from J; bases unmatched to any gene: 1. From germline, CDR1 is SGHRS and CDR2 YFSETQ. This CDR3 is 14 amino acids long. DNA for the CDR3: TGCGCCAGCAGCTTGGCGGGGGGGCAAAACATTCAGTACTTC. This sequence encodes CASSLAGGQNIQYF.

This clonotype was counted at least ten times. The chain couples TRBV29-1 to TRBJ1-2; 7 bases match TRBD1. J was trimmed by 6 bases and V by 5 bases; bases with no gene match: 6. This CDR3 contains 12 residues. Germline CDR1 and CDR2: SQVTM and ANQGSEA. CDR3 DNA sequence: TGCAGCGTTCGACAGGGCGATCATGGCTACACCTTC. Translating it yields CSVRQGDHGYTF.

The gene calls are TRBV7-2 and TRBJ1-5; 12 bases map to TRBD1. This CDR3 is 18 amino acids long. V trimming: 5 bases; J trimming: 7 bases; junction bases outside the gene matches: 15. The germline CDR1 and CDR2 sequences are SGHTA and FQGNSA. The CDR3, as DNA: TGTGCCAGCAGCCCGACCGCCGGGACAGGGGGCTTTAGGCAGCCCCAGCATTTT. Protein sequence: CASSPTAGTGGFRQPQHF.

CDR3 in DNA: TGCGCCAGCAGCTTAGCCCCGGGACTTTACACAGATACGCAGTATTTT. As protein: CASSLAPGLYTDTQYF. The chain links TRBV5-1 to TRBJ2-3; D is possibly TRBD2 (6 bases). The CDR3 consists of 16 residues. In germline, CDR1 is SGHRS, CDR2 YFSETQ. V was clipped by 2 bases and J by 2 bases, with 15 bases between them.

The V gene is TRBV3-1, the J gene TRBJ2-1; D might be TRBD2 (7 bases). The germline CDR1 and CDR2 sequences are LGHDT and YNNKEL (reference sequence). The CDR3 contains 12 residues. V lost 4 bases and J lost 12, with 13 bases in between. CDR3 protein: CASSPGGRMQFF. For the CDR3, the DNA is TGTGCCAGCAGCCCCGGGGGGCGGATGCAGTTCTTC.

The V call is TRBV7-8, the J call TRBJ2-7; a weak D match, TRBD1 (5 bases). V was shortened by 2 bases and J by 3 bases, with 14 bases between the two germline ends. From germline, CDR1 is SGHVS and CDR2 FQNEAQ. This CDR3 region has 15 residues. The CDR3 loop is CASSLSPDRCYEQYF. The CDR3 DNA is TGTGCCAGCAGCTTAAGCCCCGACAGATGCTACGAGCAGTACTTC.

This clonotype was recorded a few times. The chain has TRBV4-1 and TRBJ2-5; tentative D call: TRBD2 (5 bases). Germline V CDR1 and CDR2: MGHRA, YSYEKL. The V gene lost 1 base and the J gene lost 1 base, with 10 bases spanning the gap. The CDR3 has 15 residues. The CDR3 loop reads CASSQVGLAQETQYF. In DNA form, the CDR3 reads TGCGCCAGCAGCCAAGTTGGGCTAGCCCAAGAGACCCAGTACTTC.

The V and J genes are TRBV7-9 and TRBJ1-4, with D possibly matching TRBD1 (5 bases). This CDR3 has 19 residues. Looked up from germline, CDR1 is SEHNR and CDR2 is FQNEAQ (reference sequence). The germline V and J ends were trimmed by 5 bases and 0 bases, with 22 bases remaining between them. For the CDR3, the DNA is TGTGCCAGCAGCCCCGACTGGCAGGGACTATTTGCAACTAATGAAAAACTGTTTTTT. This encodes CASSPDWQGLFATNEKLFF. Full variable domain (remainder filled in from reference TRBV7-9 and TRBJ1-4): DTGVSQNPRHKITKRGQNVTFRCDPISEHNRLYWYRQTLGQGPEFLTYFQNEAQLEKSRLLSDRFSAERPKGSFSTLEIQRTEQGDSAMYLCASSPDWQGLFATNEKLFFGSGTQLSVL.

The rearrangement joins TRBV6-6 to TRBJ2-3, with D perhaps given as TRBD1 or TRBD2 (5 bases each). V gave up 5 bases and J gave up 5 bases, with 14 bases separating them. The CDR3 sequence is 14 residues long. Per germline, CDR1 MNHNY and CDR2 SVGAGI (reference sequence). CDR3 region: CASSPTAARDTQYF. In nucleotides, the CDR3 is TGTGCCAGCAGTCCGACAGCGGCCCGAGATACGCAGTATTTT.